What follows are 26 T cell receptor beta chains derived from one specimen sequenced in a study of blood T cell repertoires in COVID-19. Assay: immunoSEQ multiplex PCR; the TCRdb copy retains only in-frame clones and omits some. The sample shows 150,000 to 200,000 clones, 89% of them seen only once. Sequences were obtained from peripheral blood. The receptors originated from a middle-aged man with acute or convalescent COVID-19.

This chain joins TRBV5-8 and TRBJ2-3; the match to TRBD2 covers 7 bases. Trimming at V came to 6 bases and at J to 5 bases, leaving 6 bases not matched to a gene. CDR3 length equals 13 residues. In germline, CDR1 is SGHTS, CDR2 YDEGEE. CDR3 coding DNA: TGTGCCAGCAACTCCGGCGGGGGAGATACGCAGTATTTT. This codes for CASNSGGGDTQYF.

The chain uses TRBV5-1 and TRBJ2-3; 10 nucleotides agree with TRBD2. The CDR3 spans 14 residues. Germline V lookup: CDR1 SGHRS, CDR2 YFSETQ. The trim removed 5 bases at V and 4 bases at J, leaving 4 bases unmatched. The CDR3 loop is CASSSGGYSDTQYF. In DNA form, the CDR3 reads TGCGCCAGCAGTAGCGGGGGGTACTCAGATACGCAGTATTTT.

The chain has TRBV7-2 and TRBJ2-5, with TRBD2 identical over 13 bases. The CDR3 is 18 residues long. V shed 1 base and J 0 bases; nucleotides not matched to a gene: 5. Germline V gene data show CDR1 as SGHTA and CDR2 as FQGNSA. The CDR3 bases are TGTGCCAGCAGCTTAGGACTAGCGGGGGGCCCCGACCAAGAGACCCAGTACTTC. Translating it yields CASSLGLAGGPDQETQYF.

The V call is TRBV5-5, the J call TRBJ2-5, with D perhaps TRBD1 (6 bases). V was trimmed by 7 bases and J by 5 bases, leaving 12 bases between them. The CDR3 spans 12 residues. Germline V gene sequence: CDR1 SGHKS, CDR2 YYEKEE (reference sequence). CDR3 nucleotide sequence: TGTGCCAGCGTCTCGAGGGGGGAGACCCAGTACTTC. This codes for CASVSRGETQYF.

This clone was counted once. The chain has TRBV11-2 and TRBJ2-1; TRBD2 matches 11 bases. With 3 bases clipped from V and 4 bases from J, the junction kept 2 bases outside the gene matches. The CDR3 is 15 residues long. The V gene's germline CDR1 is SGHAT and CDR2 FQNNGV. This CDR3 reads CASSLGTSGYNEQFF. CDR3 DNA: TGTGCCAGCAGCTTGGGGACTAGCGGATACAATGAGCAGTTCTTC.

V and J are TRBV11-1 and TRBJ2-5; no clear D. CDR1 and CDR2 from the germline V gene are SGHAT and FQDESV (reference sequence). The ends were cut back, 3 bases at V and 5 bases at J, with 10 bases in the middle. The CDR3 length is 13 residues. The CDR3: CASSLGTLETQYF. The CDR3 DNA reads TGTGCCAGCAGCTTGGGCACTTTGGAGACCCAGTACTTC.

V usage is TRBV6-5 and J usage is TRBJ2-7; no clear D. The germline V gene has CDR1 MNHEY and CDR2 SVGAGI. Trimming stripped 0 bases from V and 3 bases from J, with 9 bases between. This CDR3 is built from 14 residues. DNA for the CDR3: TGTGCCAGCAGTTACTCGTACGGCGGCTACGAGCAGTACTTC. Its translation is CASSYSYGGYEQYF.

This chain links TRBV4-3 with TRBJ1-2; D perhaps matches TRBD1 (5 bases). Germline V gene lookup returns CDR1 LGHNA and CDR2 YSLEER. V shed 0 bases and J shed 8 bases, with 13 bases lying between them. CDR3 length equals 14 residues. The CDR3 is CASSQDSRVGGYTF. The CDR3 DNA sequence: TGCGCCAGCAGCCAAGATTCCAGGGTAGGAGGCTACACCTTC.

The chain uses TRBV11-3 and TRBJ2-2; 9 positions agree with TRBD1. The germline gives CDR1 SGHNT, CDR2 YENEEA. The V segment lost 5 bases and the J segment 7 bases; nucleotides outside the gene matches: 5. The CDR3 contains 14 residues. The CDR3 DNA reads as TGTGCCAGCAGCCCTACAGGGGGCAACGGGGAGCTGTTTTTT. It yields the protein CASSPTGGNGELFF.

This chain uses TRBV6-5 with TRBJ1-1; a weak D match, TRBD1 (5 bases). The CDR3 is 13 residues long. Germline lookup yields CDR1 MNHEY and CDR2 SVGAGI. V was clipped by 7 bases and J by 3 bases, with 12 bases between them. CDR3 in amino acids: CASKEGPYTEAFF. The CDR3 nucleotides read TGTGCCAGCAAGGAGGGACCGTACACTGAAGCTTTCTTT.

The J gene is TRBJ1-2, the V gene TRBV7-9; 10 bases are a match to TRBD1. With 5 bases clipped from V and 4 bases from J, the junction kept 10 bases outside the gene matches. CDR1 SEHNR and CDR2 FQNEAQ come from the germline V gene (reference sequence). The CDR3 loop spans 16 amino acids. This chain's CDR3 is CASSLPRDRGTYGYTF. DNA for the CDR3: TGTGCCAGCAGCCTTCCTCGGGACAGGGGAACCTATGGCTACACCTTC. The variable domain in full, with the rest retrieved from reference TRBV7-9 and TRBJ1-2, is DTGVSQNPRHKITKRGQNVTFRCDPISEHNRLYWYRQTLGQGPEFLTYFQNEAQLEKSRLLSDRFSAERPKGSFSTLEIQRTEQGDSAMYLCASSLPRDRGTYGYTFGSGTRLTVV.

The chain couples TRBV4-1 to TRBJ2-7; D is possibly TRBD1 (5 bases). The CDR3 covers 15 residues. V dropped 0 bases and J dropped 3 bases, with 12 bases sitting between them. Germline CDR1 is MGHRA and CDR2 is YSYEKL. The CDR3 loop reads CASSQDPRQFYEQYF. The CDR3 nucleotides are TGCGCCAGCAGCCAAGATCCGAGACAGTTCTACGAGCAGTACTTC.

This clone was detected once. V usage is TRBV4-1 and J usage is TRBJ2-1; 10 nucleotides line up with TRBD2. V lost 0 bases and J lost 0; bases outside the gene matches: 17. CDR1 is MGHRA, CDR2 YSYEKL, per germline. This CDR3 is 22 amino acids long. The CDR3 protein is CASSQDQVIRASGGPSYNEQFF. The CDR3 DNA follows: TGCGCCAGCAGCCAAGATCAGGTGATCCGTGCTAGCGGGGGCCCCTCCTACAATGAGCAGTTCTTC.

The V call is TRBV7-9, the J call TRBJ1-1; a possible D gene is TRBD1 (6 bases). Trimming stripped 3 bases from V and 3 bases from J, with 11 bases between. Germline assignment: CDR1 SEHNR and CDR2 FQNEAQ (reference sequence). This CDR3 region has 14 residues. This CDR3 reads CASSFKGGDTEAFF. The CDR3 bases are TGTGCCAGCAGCTTCAAAGGGGGGGACACTGAAGCTTTCTTT.

For this clone: The junction departs from germline at one end; a sequencing error may be responsible. The chain carries TRBV5-1 and TRBJ2-6; 7 nucleotides align to TRBD1. The germline V gene encodes CDR1 SGHRS and CDR2 YFSETQ. The CDR3 is 17 amino acids. As DNA, the CDR3 is TGCGCCAGCAGCATCGGAACAGGGGCCTCTGAGGCCAACGTCCTGACTTTC. This gives the protein CASSIGTGASEANVLTF.

A word on this clone: The sample holds other DNA sequences that translate to the same CDR3. The CDR3 here is CASSLTVNTEAFF. The CDR3 nucleotides read TGTGCCAGCAGCCTAACGGTGAACACTGAAGCTTTCTTT. This rearrangement joins TRBV27 to TRBJ1-1; no reliable D call. Trimming left V 6 bases short and J 0 bases short, with 8 bases between. CDR3 size: 13 residues. Looked up from germline, CDR1 is MNHEY and CDR2 is SMNVEV (reference sequence).

This chain connects TRBV29-1 to TRBJ2-1; 8 bases fit TRBD2. This CDR3 contains 16 residues. Germline V CDR1 and CDR2: SQVTM, ANQGSEA. Unmatched junction bases numbered 10, after V lost 2 bases and J lost 4 bases. The CDR3 protein is CSVETPTAGAYNEQFF. CDR3 in DNA: TGCAGCGTTGAAACTCCTACAGCGGGGGCATACAATGAGCAGTTCTTC.

The chain has TRBV6-5 and TRBJ1-5; 7 bases are shared with TRBD1. The CDR3 has 14 amino acids. J was trimmed by 1 base and V by 5 bases; bases with no gene match: 2. Looked up from germline, CDR1 is MNHEY and CDR2 is SVGAGI. CDR3 in DNA: TGTGCCAGCAGTATGACAGGGAGCAATCAGCCCCAGCATTTT. Protein: CASSMTGSNQPQHF.

The V call is TRBV3-1 (or the pseudogene TRBV3-2), the J call TRBJ1-2; D possibly corresponds to TRBD1 (6 bases). The length of the CDR3 is 13 residues. Trimming removed 2 bases at V and 6 bases at J, with 10 bases between. Looked up from germline, CDR1 is LGHDT and CDR2 is YNNKEL (reference sequence). CDR3 DNA sequence: TGTGCCAGCAGCCAAACAAGGGGGAATGGCTACACCTTC. Its protein product is CASSQTRGNGYTF.

The rearrangement links TRBV30 to TRBJ1-2; 12 bases align to TRBD1. V gave up 5 bases and J gave up 7 bases; unmatched junction bases: 8. The CDR3 is made up of 14 amino acids. The germline V gene has CDR1 GTSNPN and CDR2 SVGIG (reference sequence). The CDR3 DNA sequence: TGTGCCTGGGACCGGGACAGGGGGCTTGGTGGCTACACCTTC. Translating it yields CAWDRDRGLGGYTF.

A word on this clone: Other DNA sequences of this sample code for an identical CDR3. V gene TRBV19 combines with J gene TRBJ2-7; 10 bases fit TRBD1. J lost 3 bases, V lost 6 bases, and 2 bases had no gene match. In germline, CDR1 is LNHDA, CDR2 SQIVND (reference sequence). The CDR3 has 13 residues. The CDR3 nucleotides are TGTGCCAGTAGCCGGGACAGGGGCTACGAGCAGTACTTC. Its translation is CASSRDRGYEQYF. Combining the CDR3 with reference TRBV19 and TRBJ2-7 gives the whole variable domain DGGITQSPKYLFRKEGQNVTLSCEQNLNHDAMYWYRQDPGQGLRLIYYSQIVNDFQKGDIAEGYSVSREKKESFPLTVTSAQKNPTAFYLCASSRDRGYEQYFGPGTRLTVT.

The chain recombines TRBV19 with TRBJ2-1; D not certain. The CDR3 extends over 14 amino acids. Germline V CDR1 and CDR2: LNHDA, SQIVND (reference sequence). The V end lost 5 bases, the J end lost 6 bases, and 14 bases lay between the germline ends. CDR3 region: CASSPLDVGNEQFF. In DNA, the CDR3 is TGTGCCAGTAGTCCTCTAGACGTCGGCAATGAGCAGTTCTTC.

On this clone itself: This may be a read error: a much more frequent sequence differs by one nucleotide. The rearrangement uses TRBV7-8 and TRBJ1-1; no clear D gene. Trimming took 3 bases from V and 0 from J, leaving 5 bases between them. CDR1 SGHVS and CDR2 FQNEAQ come from the germline V gene. The CDR3 contains 13 residues. Here the CDR3 reads CASSFNLNTEAFF. DNA of the CDR3: TGTGCCAGCAGCTTTAACTTGAACACTGAAGCTTTCTTT. The full variable domain, its missing parts supplied by reference TRBV7-8 and TRBJ1-1, is GAGVSQSPRYKVAKRGQDVALRCDPISGHVSLFWYQQALGQGPEFLTYFQNEAQLDKSGLPSDRFFAERPEGSVSTLKIQRTQQEDSAVYLCASSFNLNTEAFFGQGTRLTVV.

This clone was recorded a few times. The chain is built from TRBV30 and TRBJ1-1; D is uncertain. Germline CDR1 GTSNPN, CDR2 SVGIG (reference sequence). The CDR3 length is 13 residues. The ends were cut back, 0 bases at V and 4 bases at J, with 9 bases in the middle. The CDR3 nucleotides are TGTGCCTGGAGTGTTGGAGAGCTCACTGAAGCTTTCTTT. It translates to CAWSVGELTEAFF.

In its sample, this clone was seen a few times. This chain connects TRBV24-1 to TRBJ2-7; 10 positions agree with TRBD1. The CDR3 spans 12 residues. V lost 7 bases to trimming and J lost 7 bases; unmatched junction nucleotides: 3. Germline V gives CDR1 KGHDR, CDR2 SFDVKD. CDR3 region: CATSGTGVEQYF. The CDR3 nucleotides are TGTGCCACCAGCGGGACAGGGGTAGAGCAGTACTTC.

This chain joins TRBV10-1 and TRBJ1-1, with 8 bases fitting TRBD1. The CDR3 is made up of 13 amino acids. Germline CDR1 WNHNN, CDR2 SYGVQD (reference sequence). The J segment lost 5 bases and the V segment lost 6 bases, leaving 5 bases of the junction unmatched. The DNA of the CDR3 is TGCGCCAGCAGGGAGAGACAGGGGACTGAAGCTTTCTTT. This encodes CASRERQGTEAFF.